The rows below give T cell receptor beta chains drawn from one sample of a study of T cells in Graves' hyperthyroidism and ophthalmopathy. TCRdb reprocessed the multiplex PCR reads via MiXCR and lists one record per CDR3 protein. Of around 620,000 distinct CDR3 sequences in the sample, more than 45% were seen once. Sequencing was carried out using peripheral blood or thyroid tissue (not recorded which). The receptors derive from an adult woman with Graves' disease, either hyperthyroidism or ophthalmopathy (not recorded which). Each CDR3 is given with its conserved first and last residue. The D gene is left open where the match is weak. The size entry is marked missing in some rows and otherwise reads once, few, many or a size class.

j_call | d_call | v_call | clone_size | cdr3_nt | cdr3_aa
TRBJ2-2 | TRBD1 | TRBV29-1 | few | TGCAGCGGGGACAGGGAGAACACCGGGGAGCTGTTTTTT | CSGDRENTGELFF
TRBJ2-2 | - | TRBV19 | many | TGTGCCAGTAGTATGGATGCTATGAACACCGGGGAGCTGTTTTTT | CASSMDAMNTGELFF
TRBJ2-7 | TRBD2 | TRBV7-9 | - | TGTGCCAGCAGCTTAGGGAGCGGGACTCTCTACGAGCAGTACTTC | CASSLGSGTLYEQYF
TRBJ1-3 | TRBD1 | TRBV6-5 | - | TGTGCCAGCAGTGGTACAGGGGATGCCGGAAACACCATATATTTT | CASSGTGDAGNTIYF
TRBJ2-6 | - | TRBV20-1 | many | TGCAGTGCTAGAGGGGACTCTGGGGCCAACGTCCTGACTTTC | CSARGDSGANVLTF
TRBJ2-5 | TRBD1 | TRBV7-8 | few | TGTGCCAGCAGCTTAGTCAGGGGGCCATTTCGGGAGACCCAGTACTTC | CASSLVRGPFRETQYF
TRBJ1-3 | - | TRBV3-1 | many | TGTGCCAGCAGCCGTATCTTAGGAAACACCATATATTTT | CASSRILGNTIYF
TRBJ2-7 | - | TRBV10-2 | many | TGCGCCAGCAGTGGGACGGACCCAACCTACGAGCAGTACTTC | CASSGTDPTYEQYF
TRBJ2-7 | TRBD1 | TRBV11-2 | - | TGTGCCAGCAGCCCCCACACCGGGACAGGGGAGATCGAGCAGTACTTC | CASSPHTGTGEIEQYF
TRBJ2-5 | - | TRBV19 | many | TGTGCCAGTAGTATCGGACGGACTGAGGAGACCCAGTACTTC | CASSIGRTEETQYF
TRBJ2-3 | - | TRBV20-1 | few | TGCAGTGCTAGAGTCCCTTCAGGGGGAGGACCAAGCACAGATACGCAGTATTTT | CSARVPSGGGPSTDTQYF
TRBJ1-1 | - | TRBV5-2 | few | TGTGCCAGCAAGAGGACAGGGACGGGTGAAGCTTTCTTT | CASKRTGTGEAFF
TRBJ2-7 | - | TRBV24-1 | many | TGTGCCACCAGTGATGAACAGGGCGGGTTGTACGAGCAGTACTTC | CATSDEQGGLYEQYF
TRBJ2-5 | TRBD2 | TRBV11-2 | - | TGTGCCAGCAGCCCGGGACTAGTGGGATTACAAAGGAGGGAGACCCAGTACTTC | CASSPGLVGLQRRETQYF
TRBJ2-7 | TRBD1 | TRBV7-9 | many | TGTGCCAGCAGCCATGGGACAGGGGCAATGTACGAGCAGTACTTC | CASSHGTGAMYEQYF
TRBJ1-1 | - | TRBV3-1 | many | TGTGCCAGCAGCCAAGCAACGAACACTGAAGCTTTCTTT | CASSQATNTEAFF
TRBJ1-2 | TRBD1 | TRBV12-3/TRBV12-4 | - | TGTGCCAGCAGCCTATTAGGGACAGGGGCCGGCTACACCTTC | CASSLLGTGAGYTF
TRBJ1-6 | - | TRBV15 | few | TGTGCCACCAGCAGAGTTCAGGGATGGTCACCCCTCCACTTT | CATSRVQGWSPLHF
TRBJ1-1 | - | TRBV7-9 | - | TGTGCCAGCAGCTTAAACTCGATCCCTGAAGCTTTCTTT | CASSLNSIPEAFF
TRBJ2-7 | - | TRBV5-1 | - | TGCGCCAGCAGCTTGGGATCTGGCGGGAACGAGCAGTACTTC | CASSLGSGGNEQYF
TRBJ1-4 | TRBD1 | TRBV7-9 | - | TGTGCCAGCAGCCCCCTCGACAGGGTGGCAAAACTGTTTTTT | CASSPLDRVAKLFF
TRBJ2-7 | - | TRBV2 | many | TGTGCCAGCACTACAGGCCCCGTTTTAGACGAGCAGTACTTC | CASTTGPVLDEQYF
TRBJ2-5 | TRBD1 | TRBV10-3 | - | TGTGCCTCGAGAGGGACAGAAGGAGAGACCCAGTACTTC | CASRGTEGETQYF
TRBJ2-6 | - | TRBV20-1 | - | TGCAGTGCTAGAGATAGAGGAAGGAGCCTCGAAGCTTTC | CSARDRGRSLEAF
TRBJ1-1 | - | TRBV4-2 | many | TGTGCCAGCAGCCGATCCGACGGGGAGGGCACTGAAGCTTTCTTT | CASSRSDGEGTEAFF
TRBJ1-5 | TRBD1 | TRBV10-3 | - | TGTGCCATCAGTGAGTCCCCGGACAGGGGGTTTCGTCAGCCCCAGCATTTT | CAISESPDRGFRQPQHF
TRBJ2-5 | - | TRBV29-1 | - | TGCAGCGTTGAAAGAGGTCAGGGGGGCGGGACCCAGTACTTC | CSVERGQGGGTQYF
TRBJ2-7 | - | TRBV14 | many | TGTGCCAGCAGCGATGGAAACGAGCAGTACTTC | CASSDGNEQYF
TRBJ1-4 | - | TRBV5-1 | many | TGCGCCAGCAGCTTGAACGGTTTTGAAAACTTGGTTTTT | CASSLNGFENLVF
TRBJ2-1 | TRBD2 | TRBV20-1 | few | TGCAGTGCTACTCGCGGGAGCAGGGATGAGCAGTTCTTC | CSATRGSRDEQFF